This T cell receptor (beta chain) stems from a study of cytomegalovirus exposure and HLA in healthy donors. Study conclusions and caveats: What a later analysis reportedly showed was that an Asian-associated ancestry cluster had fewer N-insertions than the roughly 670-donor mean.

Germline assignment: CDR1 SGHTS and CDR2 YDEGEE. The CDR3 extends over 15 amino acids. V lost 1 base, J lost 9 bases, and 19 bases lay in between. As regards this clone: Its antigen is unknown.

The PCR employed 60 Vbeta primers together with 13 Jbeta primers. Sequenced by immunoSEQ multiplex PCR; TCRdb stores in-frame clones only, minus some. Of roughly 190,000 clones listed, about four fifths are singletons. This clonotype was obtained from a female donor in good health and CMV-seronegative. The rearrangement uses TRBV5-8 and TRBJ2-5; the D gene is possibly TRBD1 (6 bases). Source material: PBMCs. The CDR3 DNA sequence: TGTGCCAGCAGCTTGTTACAGGGACCGCCCGCAGCCCAGTACTTC. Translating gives CASSLLQGPPAAQYF.